Shown below are 24 T cell receptor beta chains from a single sample sequenced in a study of T cells in Graves' hyperthyroidism and ophthalmopathy. There were TCR beta CDR3 regions amplified from RNA transcripts. A set of HTBI primers served as the primers for a first-round RT-PCR of the TCR CDR3. TCRdb re-called the multiplex PCR reads through MiXCR, storing one row per CDR3 protein. The profile shows some 600,000 distinct CDR3 sequences, approximately 13% of them singletons. Sequencing was performed on blood. The receptors here all came from a woman in her twenties or thirties with Graves' hyperthyroidism that later progressed to Graves' ophthalmopathy.

Many counts were recorded for this clonotype. The chain employs TRBV7-8 and TRBJ2-7, with TRBD2 matching 9 bases. Germline trimming cut 3 bases from V and 2 bases from J; bases unmatched to any gene: 5. CDR3 length: 15 amino acids. Germline values: CDR1 SGHVS, CDR2 FQNEAQ. The CDR3 spells CASSFGLANTYEQYF. In nucleotides, the CDR3 is TGTGCCAGCAGCTTTGGACTAGCGAATACCTACGAGCAGTACTTC.

This clonotype appeared many times. V is TRBV10-3 and J is TRBJ1-1; perhaps TRBD1 as D (5 bases). The CDR3 contains 12 residues. Trimming stripped 6 bases from V and 9 bases from J, with 14 bases between. Germline CDR1 and CDR2: ENHRY and SYGVKD. The CDR3 bases are TGTGCCATCAGCGTCGACAGACGCCAAGCTTTCTTT. Amino acids: CAISVDRRQAFF.

This clonotype appeared many times. The chain uses TRBV12-3 or TRBV12-4 and TRBJ1-1; D unresolved. This CDR3 region has 13 residues. Trimming left V 6 bases short and J 4 bases short, with 12 bases between. The CDR3 region is CASSTEIGTEAFF. The CDR3 DNA reads TGTGCCAGCAGCACCGAAATAGGCACTGAAGCTTTCTTT.

V gene TRBV30 combines with J gene TRBJ1-2; no firm D call. The CDR3 extends over 12 amino acids. V dropped 0 bases and J dropped 5 bases, with 7 bases sitting between them. Germline V gives CDR1 GTSNPN, CDR2 SVGIG (reference sequence). The CDR3 protein is CAWSVTAYGYTF. The CDR3 nucleotides read TGTGCCTGGAGTGTAACCGCTTATGGCTACACCTTC.

In its sample, this clonotype was seen a few times. A much bigger clone sits one base away, suggesting this may be a read error. V is TRBV2 and J is TRBJ2-5; tentatively, D is TRBD2 (5 bases). V was trimmed by 8 bases and J by 1 base, leaving 14 bases between them. Germline V lookup: CDR1 SNHLY, CDR2 FYNNEI. The length of the CDR3 is 14 residues. CDR3 coding DNA: TGTGCCAGCCTCCTGTGGGAGTGCCAAGAGACCCAGTACTTC. The encoded protein is CASLLWECQETQYF.

This clonotype was recorded many times. The chain links TRBV18 to TRBJ1-1, with D possibly matching TRBD1 (6 bases). V shed 3 bases and J shed 1 base, with 15 bases lying between them. The CDR3 is 16 residues long. Germline-derived CDR1 and CDR2 are KGHSH and LQKENI. The CDR3 DNA is TGTGCCAGCTCACCTCTCTACAGGGACCCGAACACTGAAGCTTTCTTT. This translates into CASSPLYRDPNTEAFF.

The chain is built from TRBV13 and TRBJ1-3, with a possible D match to TRBD1 (5 bases). Deletions cut 8 bases from V and 0 bases from J, with 11 bases between. Germline V lookup: CDR1 PRHDT, CDR2 FYEKMQ (reference sequence). The CDR3 extends over 14 amino acids. DNA for the CDR3: TGTGCCAGCGCCCAGGGCAACTCTGGAAACACCATATATTTT. This gives the protein CASAQGNSGNTIYF.

Ten or more counts support this clonotype. The chain carries TRBV10-3 and TRBJ1-2; a possible D gene is TRBD1 (5 bases). Germline-derived CDR1 and CDR2 are ENHRY and SYGVKD. The length of the CDR3 is 13 residues. V was pared by 0 bases and J by 7 bases, with 9 bases between. The CDR3 sequence is CAISESREAGYTF. CDR3 nucleotides: TGTGCCATCAGTGAGTCCAGGGAGGCTGGCTACACCTTC.

In regard to this clonotype: A clone one base away is much larger, so this may be a read error. The final CDR3 position lacks the conserved phenylalanine or tryptophan, pointing to a likely read error. The chain combines TRBV19 with TRBJ1-5, with D possibly TRBD1 on 5 matching bases. The CDR3 covers 18 residues. V dropped 6 bases and J dropped 1 base, with 22 bases sitting between them. CDR1 is LNHDA and CDR2 is SQIVND in the germline V gene (reference sequence). CDR3 sequence (DNA): TGTGCCAGTAGCCACAGTAAGGTGGGGACCATAAGCAATCAGCCCCAGCATTCT. It translates to CASSHSKVGTISNQPQHS.

The sample holds many counts of this clonotype. V and J are TRBV6-1 and TRBJ1-4; 7 positions match TRBD1. The V gene end was trimmed by 5 bases and the J gene end by 0 bases; junction bases not matched to a gene: 3. Germline V gene data show CDR1 as MNHNS and CDR2 as SASEGT. This CDR3 region has 15 residues. CDR3 coding DNA: TGTGCCAGCAGTCGGGACAGCGCAACTAATGAAAAACTGTTTTTT. Its translation: CASSRDSATNEKLFF.

V usage is TRBV20-1 and J usage is TRBJ2-5; 7 bases align to TRBD2. Losses at the gene ends were 4 bases for V and 5 bases for J; bases not matched to a gene: 25. The CDR3 covers 19 residues. The germline CDR1 and CDR2 sequences are DFQATT and SNEGSKA (reference sequence). As DNA, the CDR3 is TGCAGTGCTATGAGGGAGGGATCATTCGGGTTCGCGTCTCTGGAGACCCAGTACTTC. Translating gives CSAMREGSFGFASLETQYF.

On this clonotype itself: One end of the junction is discordant with germline, which a read error may explain. The genes are TRBV20-1 and TRBJ1-5; 7 nucleotides line up with TRBD1. Germline CDR1 DFQATT, CDR2 SNEGSKA (reference sequence). The length of the CDR3 is 15 residues. The CDR3 sequence is CSAFKTGNSNQPHHF. The DNA of the CDR3 is TGCAGTGCTTTCAAGACAGGGAATAGCAATCAGCCCCATCATTTT.

This clonotype was observed at least ten times. The chain carries TRBV20-1 and TRBJ2-7; 14 bases are a match to TRBD2. The germline CDR1 and CDR2 sequences are DFQATT and SNEGSKA (reference sequence). This CDR3 is 17 amino acids long. V gave up 5 bases and J gave up 3 bases; unmatched junction bases: 12. For the CDR3, the DNA is TGCAGTGCTCCCGGGACCGCCGGGACTAGCGGGAGCTACGAGCAGTACTTC. Amino acid sequence: CSAPGTAGTSGSYEQYF.

The rearrangement uses TRBV12-3 or TRBV12-4 and TRBJ2-7; TRBD2 matches 9 bases. After removal of 7 bases from V and 4 bases from J, the junction contained 11 bases not matched to a gene. This CDR3 is 15 amino acids long. In DNA, the CDR3 is TGTGCCAGCACCCTTTGGCTAGCGGGAAGATACGAGCAGTACTTC. Residues: CASTLWLAGRYEQYF.

This clonotype was counted at least ten times. The rearrangement uses TRBV12-3 or TRBV12-4 and TRBJ2-1; 8 positions match TRBD1. Germline trimming cut 6 bases from V and 4 bases from J; bases unmatched to any gene: 8. CDR3 length: 15 amino acids. The CDR3 here is CASSLDREAYNEQFF. The CDR3 DNA is TGTGCCAGCAGCCTGGACAGGGAGGCATACAATGAGCAGTTCTTC.

This clonotype has at least ten counts. The chain has TRBV10-3 and TRBJ1-3; D call uncertain. This CDR3 is 15 amino acids long. Trimming cost V 10 bases and J 0 bases, with 16 bases left between them. Germline values: CDR1 ENHRY, CDR2 SYGVKD. The CDR3 DNA is TGTGCCACCGGGATATCGGGCTTCTCTGGAAACACCATATATTTT. Its translation: CATGISGFSGNTIYF.

This clonotype was seen repeatedly, ten times or more. The chain employs TRBV4-1 and TRBJ2-1; possibly TRBD2 for D (6 bases). Germline assignment: CDR1 MGHRA and CDR2 YSYEKL. V was cut by 6 bases and J by 5 bases, with 20 bases left in between. The CDR3 length is 16 residues. In nucleotides, the CDR3 is TGCGCCAGCAGTACCCCTCGGGGCGGGAACCACAATGAGCAGTTCTTC. Protein sequence: CASSTPRGGNHNEQFF.

The table lists this clonotype with many counts. The chain couples TRBV11-2 to TRBJ2-3, with TRBD2 as a possible D gene (6 bases). V was trimmed by 4 bases and J by 6 bases, leaving 11 bases between them. The CDR3 length is 13 residues. The germline V gene has CDR1 SGHAT and CDR2 FQNNGV. CDR3 amino acids: CASSSYGGDTQYF. Here the CDR3 DNA reads TGTGCCAGCAGCTCTTACGGAGGGGATACGCAGTATTTT.

This clonotype was seen ten or more times. The chain joins TRBV3-1 to TRBJ2-6; D is unresolved. The CDR3 loop spans 15 amino acids. Trimming left V 4 bases short and J 0 bases short, with 7 bases between. Germline loops: CDR1 LGHDT, CDR2 YNNKEL (reference sequence). CDR3 loop: CASSPQISGANVLTF. CDR3 DNA sequence: TGTGCCAGCAGCCCTCAGATCTCTGGGGCCAACGTCCTGACTTTC.

This clonotype was seen repeatedly, ten times or more. The genes are TRBV11-3 and TRBJ1-1, with D maybe TRBD1 (6 bases). V gave up 3 bases and J gave up 4 bases, with 18 bases separating them. CDR1 is SGHNT, CDR2 YENEEA, per germline. CDR3 length: 16 residues. The CDR3, as DNA: TGTGCCAGCAGCTTTGGGTCCGGGGGGGCGGGCACTGAAGCTTTCTTT. It specifies CASSFGSGGAGTEAFF.

This clonotype was counted ten times or more. Here the CDR3 reads CASSLKGLAGVRTGELFF. The CDR3 DNA reads TGTGCCAGCAGCTTAAAGGGACTAGCGGGAGTAAGGACCGGGGAGCTGTTTTTT. This chain uses TRBV7-2 with TRBJ2-2, with 14 bases identical to TRBD2. Germline CDR1 and CDR2: SGHTA and FQGNSA. Trimming took 2 bases from V and 5 from J; bases not matched to a gene: 7. The CDR3 has 18 residues.

CDR3 region: CASSLGRWVTEAFF. The CDR3 nucleotides are TGTGCCAGCAGCCTCGGGAGGTGGGTAACTGAAGCTTTCTTT. The chain is built from TRBV7-8 and TRBJ1-1; D gene uncertain. With 5 bases removed from V and 5 bases from J, the gap between germline ends came to 15 bases. The CDR3 contains 14 residues. CDR1 and CDR2 from the germline V gene are SGHVS and FQNEAQ.

Concerning this clonotype: Given a much more abundant clone one base away, this may be a read error. The CDR3 nucleotides read TGTGCCGGCAGTGGGCCGGGACAGGTGTACAATGAGCAGTTCTTC. Protein: CAGSGPGQVYNEQFF. This chain joins TRBV28 and TRBJ2-1; TRBD1 agrees at 8 bases. Germline V lookup: CDR1 MDHEN, CDR2 SYDVKM. The CDR3 extends over 15 amino acids.

A note on this clonotype: One junction end disagrees with the germline gene, perhaps due to a read error. This rearrangement joins TRBV6-1 to TRBJ1-5; D is possibly TRBD1 (5 bases). CDR1 is MNHNS and CDR2 is SASEGT in the germline V gene. This CDR3 is 15 amino acids long. In nucleotides, the CDR3 is TGTGCCAGCAGTGAAGCGCTTGGGGCCCTCAACCCCACGTATTTT. Its protein product is CASSEALGALNPTYF.